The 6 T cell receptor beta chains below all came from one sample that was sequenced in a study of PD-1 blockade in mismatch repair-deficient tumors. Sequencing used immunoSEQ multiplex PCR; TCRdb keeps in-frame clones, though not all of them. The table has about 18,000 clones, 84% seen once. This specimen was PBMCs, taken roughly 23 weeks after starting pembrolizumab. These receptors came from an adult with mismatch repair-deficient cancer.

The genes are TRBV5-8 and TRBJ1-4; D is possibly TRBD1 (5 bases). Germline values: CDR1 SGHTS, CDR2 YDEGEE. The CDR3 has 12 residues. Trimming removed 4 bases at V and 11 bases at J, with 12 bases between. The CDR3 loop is CASSRKGWKLFF. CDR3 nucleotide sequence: TGTGCCAGCAGCCGGAAGGGGTGGAAACTGTTTTTT.

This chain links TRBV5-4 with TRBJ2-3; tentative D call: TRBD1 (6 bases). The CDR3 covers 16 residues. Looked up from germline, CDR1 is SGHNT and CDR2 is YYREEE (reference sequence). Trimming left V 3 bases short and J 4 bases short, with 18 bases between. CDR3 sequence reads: CASSYNTGLGADTQYF. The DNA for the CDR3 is TGTGCCAGCAGCTATAATACAGGGCTTGGCGCAGATACGCAGTATTTT.

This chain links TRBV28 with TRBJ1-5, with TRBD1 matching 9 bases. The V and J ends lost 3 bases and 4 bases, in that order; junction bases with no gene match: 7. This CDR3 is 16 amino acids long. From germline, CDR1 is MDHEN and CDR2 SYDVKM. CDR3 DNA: TGTGCCAGCAGTTTCCCTCGACAGGGGGGAAATCAGCCCCAGCATTTT. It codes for CASSFPRQGGNQPQHF.

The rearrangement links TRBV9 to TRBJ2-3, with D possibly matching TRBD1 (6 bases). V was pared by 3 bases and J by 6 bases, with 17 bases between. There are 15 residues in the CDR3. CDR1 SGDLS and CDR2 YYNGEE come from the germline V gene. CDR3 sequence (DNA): TGTGCCAGCAGCGGTAGACAGGCAGGGGCGGATACGCAGTATTTT. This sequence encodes CASSGRQAGADTQYF.

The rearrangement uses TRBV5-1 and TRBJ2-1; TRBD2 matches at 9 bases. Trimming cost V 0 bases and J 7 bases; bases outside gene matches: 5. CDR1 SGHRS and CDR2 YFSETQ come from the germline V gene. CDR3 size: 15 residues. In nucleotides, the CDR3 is TGCGCCAGCAGCTTGGCCCCTAGCGGGGAAAATGAGCAGTTCTTC. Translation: CASSLAPSGENEQFF.

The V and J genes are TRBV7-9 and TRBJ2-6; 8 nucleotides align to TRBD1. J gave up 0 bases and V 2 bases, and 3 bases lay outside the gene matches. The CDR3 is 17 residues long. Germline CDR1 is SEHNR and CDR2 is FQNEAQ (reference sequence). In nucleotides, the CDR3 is TGTGCCAGCAGCTTAATCACAGGGGGCTCTGGGGCCAACGTCCTGACTTTC. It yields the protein CASSLITGGSGANVLTF.